A selection of T cell receptor beta chains follows, all from one sample in a study of T cell repertoires in cytomegalovirus infection. Using its own MiXCR run on the reads, TCRdb lists one record per CDR3 protein. Altogether approximately 730,000 distinct CDR3 sequences are present, under 35% being singletons, with the ten largest covering about 12%. For these TCRs, the target antigens are not known. Sequenced here: cultured CD8+ T cells from PBMCs, sampled from culture after CMV antigen stimulation. The receptors shown here come from a human donor in good health (CMV status not recorded). Some clones in this sample may be carry-over from other donors' samples. Each CDR3 is given with its conserved first and last residue. D genes are given only for firm matches. Clone size is given for some rows only: seen once, a few or many times, or a class if the clone is expanded.

NA	TRBV5-1	TRBJ1-2	NA	TGCGCCAGCAGCACAACAGGGACTACTTTCTATGGCTACACCTTC	CASSTTGTTFYGYTF
NA	TRBV6-6	TRBJ1-5	once	TGTGCCAGCAGGGGGGTAGGGGCAAATCAGCCCCAGCATTTT	CASRGVGANQPQHF
TRBD1	TRBV5-4	TRBJ2-5	NA	TGTGCCAGCAGCACTCCGGGACAGGCAGAAGAGACCCAGTACTTC	CASSTPGQAEETQYF
TRBD1	TRBV6-5	TRBJ2-5	few	TGTGCCAGCAGTTACGCCGGGACAGGGGAAGAGACCCAGTACTTC	CASSYAGTGEETQYF
NA	TRBV12-3/TRBV12-4	TRBJ2-3	NA	TGTGCCAGCAGTTTAGCCTCACATCTGGATACGCAGTATTTT	CASSLASHLDTQYF
NA	TRBV7-6	TRBJ1-1	NA	TGTGCCAGCAGCTCACACCCGGGGACTGAAGCTTTCTTT	CASSSHPGTEAFF
NA	TRBV7-4	TRBJ2-1	few	TGTGCCAGCAGTTATGGCGGGGGCGAGCAGTTCTTC	CASSYGGGEQFF
TRBD1	TRBV5-1	TRBJ2-7	NA	TGCGCCAGCAGCTTGGGACAGGGCCAGGCCTCCTACGAGCAGTACTTC	CASSLGQGQASYEQYF
TRBD2	TRBV5-6	TRBJ2-2	many	TGTGCCAGCAGCTTGGAAGCGGGGGGTAGACCCGGGGAGCTGTTTTTT	CASSLEAGGRPGELFF
NA	TRBV2	TRBJ1-3	NA	TGTGCCAGCAGTGAAGAACAGATAATCTCTGGAAACACCATATATTTT	CASSEEQIISGNTIYF
NA	TRBV5-6	TRBJ1-1	many	TGTGCCAGCAGCGAAGACAGGACTGAAGCTTTCTTT	CASSEDRTEAFF
NA	TRBV20-1	TRBJ1-3	NA	TGCACACACGGGACACCTGGAAACACCATATATTTT	CTHGTPGNTIYF
NA	TRBV7-3	TRBJ2-1	few	TGTGCCAGCAGCTTAGGGTGGGCCTACAATGAGCAGTTCTTC	CASSLGWAYNEQFF
NA	TRBV7-2	TRBJ1-6	many	TGTGCCAGCAGCACGACAGGCAATTCACCCCTCCACTTT	CASSTTGNSPLHF
TRBD2	TRBV7-9	TRBJ2-1	NA	TGTGCCAGCATCGCGGGGGGGGAGCAGTTCTTC	CASIAGGEQFF
NA	TRBV9	TRBJ2-3	NA	TGTGCCAGCAGCCCCCCTACCCGGGGGGATACGCAGTATTTT	CASSPPTRGDTQYF
NA	TRBV24-1	TRBJ2-3	few	TGTGCCACCAGTGATTTGCTTGTCGAACGTCCAGATACGCAGTATTTT	CATSDLLVERPDTQYF